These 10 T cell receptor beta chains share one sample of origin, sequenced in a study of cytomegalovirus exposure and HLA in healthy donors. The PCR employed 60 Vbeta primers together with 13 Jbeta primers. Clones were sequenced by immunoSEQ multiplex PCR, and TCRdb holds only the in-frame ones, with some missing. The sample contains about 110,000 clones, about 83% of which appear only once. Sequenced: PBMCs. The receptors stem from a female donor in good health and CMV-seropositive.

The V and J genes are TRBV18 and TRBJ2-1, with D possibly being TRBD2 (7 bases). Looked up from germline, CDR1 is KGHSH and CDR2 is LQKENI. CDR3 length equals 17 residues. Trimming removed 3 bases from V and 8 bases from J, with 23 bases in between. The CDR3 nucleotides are TGTGCCAGCTCACCTCCAACGAACGGGGGGCCTCGGGATGAGCAGTTCTTC. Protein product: CASSPPTNGGPRDEQFF.

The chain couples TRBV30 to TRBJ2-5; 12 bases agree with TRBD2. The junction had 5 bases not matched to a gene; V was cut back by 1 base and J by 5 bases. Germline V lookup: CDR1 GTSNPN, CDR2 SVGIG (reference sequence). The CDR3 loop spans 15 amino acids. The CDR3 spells CAWSASGGAYETQYF. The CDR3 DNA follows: TGTGCCTGGAGTGCTAGCGGGGGGGCCTACGAGACCCAGTACTTC.

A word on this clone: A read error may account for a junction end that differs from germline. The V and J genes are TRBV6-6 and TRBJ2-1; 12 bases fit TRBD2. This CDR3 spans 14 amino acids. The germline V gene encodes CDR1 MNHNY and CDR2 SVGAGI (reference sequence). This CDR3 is CASSYTSGGNGQFF. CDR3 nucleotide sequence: TGTGCCAGCAGTTACACTAGCGGGGGGAATGGGCAGTTCTTC.

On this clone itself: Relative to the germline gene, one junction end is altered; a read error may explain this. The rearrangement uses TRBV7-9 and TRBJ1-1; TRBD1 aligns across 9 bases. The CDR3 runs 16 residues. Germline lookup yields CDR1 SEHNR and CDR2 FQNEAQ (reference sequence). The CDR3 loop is CSSSSRTGVVVTEAFF. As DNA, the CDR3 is TGTTCCAGCAGCTCCCGGACAGGGGTGGTTGTGACTGAAGCTTTCTTT.

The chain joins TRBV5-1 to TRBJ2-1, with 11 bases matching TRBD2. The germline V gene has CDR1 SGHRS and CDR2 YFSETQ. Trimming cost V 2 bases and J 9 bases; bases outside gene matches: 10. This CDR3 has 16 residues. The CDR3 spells CASSLRTSGGSTEQFF. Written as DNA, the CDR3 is TGCGCCAGCAGCTTAAGAACTAGCGGGGGAAGCACTGAGCAGTTCTTC.

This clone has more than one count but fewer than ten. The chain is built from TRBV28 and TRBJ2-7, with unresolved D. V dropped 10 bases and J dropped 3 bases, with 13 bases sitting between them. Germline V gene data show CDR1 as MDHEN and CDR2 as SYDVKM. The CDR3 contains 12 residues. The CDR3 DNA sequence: TGTGCCACCACGAGCCGCCTCTACGAGCAGTACTTC. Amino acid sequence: CATTSRLYEQYF. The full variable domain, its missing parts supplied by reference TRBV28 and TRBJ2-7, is DVKVTQSSRYLVKRTGEKVFLECVQDMDHENMFWYRQDPGLGLRLIYFSYDVKMKEKGDIPEGYSVSREKKERFSLILESASTNQTSMYLCATTSRLYEQYFGPGTRLTVT.

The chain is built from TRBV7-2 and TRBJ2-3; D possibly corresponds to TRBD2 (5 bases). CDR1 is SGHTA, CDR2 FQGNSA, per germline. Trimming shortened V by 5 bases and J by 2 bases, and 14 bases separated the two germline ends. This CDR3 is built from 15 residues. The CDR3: CASSPGMPSTDTQYF. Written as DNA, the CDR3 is TGTGCCAGCAGCCCCGGGATGCCCTCCACAGATACGCAGTATTTT.

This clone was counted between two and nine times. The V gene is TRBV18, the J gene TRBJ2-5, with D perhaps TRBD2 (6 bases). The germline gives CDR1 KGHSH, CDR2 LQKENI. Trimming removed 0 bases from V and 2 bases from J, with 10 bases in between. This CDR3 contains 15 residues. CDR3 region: CASSPPQRVQETQYF. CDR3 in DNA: TGTGCCAGCTCACCACCCCAGCGGGTACAAGAGACCCAGTACTTC. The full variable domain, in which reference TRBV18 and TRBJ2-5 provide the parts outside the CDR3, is NAGVMQNPRHLVRRRGQEARLRCSPMKGHSHVYWYRQLPEEGLKFMVYLQKENIIDESGMPKERFSAEFPKEGPSILRIQQVVRGDSAAYFCASSPPQRVQETQYFGPGTRLLVL.

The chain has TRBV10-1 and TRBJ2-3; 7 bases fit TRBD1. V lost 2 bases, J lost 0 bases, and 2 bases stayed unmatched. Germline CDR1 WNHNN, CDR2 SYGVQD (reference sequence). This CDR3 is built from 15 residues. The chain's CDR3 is CASSEEGASTDTQYF. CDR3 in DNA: TGCGCCAGCAGTGAGGAGGGGGCTAGCACAGATACGCAGTATTTT.

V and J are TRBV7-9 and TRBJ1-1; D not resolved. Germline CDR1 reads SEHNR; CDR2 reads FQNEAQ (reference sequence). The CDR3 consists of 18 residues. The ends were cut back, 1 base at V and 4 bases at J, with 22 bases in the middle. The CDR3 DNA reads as TGTGCCAGCAGCTTAGTTTTCGGAGGAGGAGTCAGCCTCACTGAAGCTTTCTTT. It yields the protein CASSLVFGGGVSLTEAFF.